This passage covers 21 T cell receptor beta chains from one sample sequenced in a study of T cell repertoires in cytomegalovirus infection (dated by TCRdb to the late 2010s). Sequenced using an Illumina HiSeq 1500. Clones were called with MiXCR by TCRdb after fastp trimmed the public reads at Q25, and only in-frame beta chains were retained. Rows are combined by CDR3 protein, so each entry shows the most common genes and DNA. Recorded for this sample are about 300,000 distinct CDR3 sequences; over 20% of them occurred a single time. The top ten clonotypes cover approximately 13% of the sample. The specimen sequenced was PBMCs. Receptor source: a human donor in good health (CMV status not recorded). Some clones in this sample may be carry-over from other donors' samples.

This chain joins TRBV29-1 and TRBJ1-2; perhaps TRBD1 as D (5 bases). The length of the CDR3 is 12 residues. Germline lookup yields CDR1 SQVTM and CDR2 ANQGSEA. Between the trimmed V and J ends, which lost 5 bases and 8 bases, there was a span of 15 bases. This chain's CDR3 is CSVTEGFEGYTF. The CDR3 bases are TGCAGCGTTACCGAGGGGTTTGAGGGCTACACCTTC.

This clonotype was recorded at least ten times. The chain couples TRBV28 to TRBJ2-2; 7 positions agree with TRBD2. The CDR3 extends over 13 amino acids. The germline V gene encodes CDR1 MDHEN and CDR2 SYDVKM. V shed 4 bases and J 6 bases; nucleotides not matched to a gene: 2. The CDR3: CASSWGGSGELFF. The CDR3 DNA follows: TGTGCCAGCAGTTGGGGGGGGTCCGGGGAGCTGTTTTTT.

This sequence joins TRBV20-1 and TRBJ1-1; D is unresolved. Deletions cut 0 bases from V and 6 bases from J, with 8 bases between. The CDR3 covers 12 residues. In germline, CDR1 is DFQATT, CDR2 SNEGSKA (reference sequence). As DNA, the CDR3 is TGCAGTGCTAGAGATCGCCCTCCTGAAGCTTTCTTT. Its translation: CSARDRPPEAFF.

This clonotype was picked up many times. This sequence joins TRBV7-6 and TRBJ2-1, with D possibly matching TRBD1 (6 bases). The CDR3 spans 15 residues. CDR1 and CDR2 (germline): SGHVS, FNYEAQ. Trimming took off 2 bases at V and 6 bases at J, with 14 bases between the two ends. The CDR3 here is CASSLTTGPVNEQFF. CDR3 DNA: TGTGCCAGCAGCTTAACCACAGGGCCGGTCAATGAGCAGTTCTTC.

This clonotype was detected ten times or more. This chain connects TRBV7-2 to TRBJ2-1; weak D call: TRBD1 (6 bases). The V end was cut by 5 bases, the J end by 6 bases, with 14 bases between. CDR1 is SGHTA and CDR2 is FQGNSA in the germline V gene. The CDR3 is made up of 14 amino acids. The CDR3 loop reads CASSGNLQGNEQFF. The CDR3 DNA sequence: TGTGCCAGCAGCGGCAATCTACAGGGCAATGAGCAGTTCTTC. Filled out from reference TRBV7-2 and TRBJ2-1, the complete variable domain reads GAGVSQSPSNKVTEKGKDVELRCDPISGHTALYWYRQSLGQGLEFLIYFQGNSAPDKSGLPSDRFSAERTGGSVSTLTIQRTQQEDSAVYLCASSGNLQGNEQFFGPGTRLTVL.

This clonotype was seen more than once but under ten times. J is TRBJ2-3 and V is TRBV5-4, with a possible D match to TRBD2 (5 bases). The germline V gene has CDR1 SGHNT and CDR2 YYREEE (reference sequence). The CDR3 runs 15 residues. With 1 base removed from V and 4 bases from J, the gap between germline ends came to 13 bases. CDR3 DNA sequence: TGTGCCAGCAGCTTGATCGGGAATCCCCCAGATACGCAGTATTTT. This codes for CASSLIGNPPDTQYF.

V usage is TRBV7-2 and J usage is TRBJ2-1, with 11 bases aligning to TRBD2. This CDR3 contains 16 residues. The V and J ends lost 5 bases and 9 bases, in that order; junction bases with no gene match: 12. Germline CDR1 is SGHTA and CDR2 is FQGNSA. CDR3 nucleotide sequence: TGTGCCAGCAGCCCCCTAGCGGGGGGCCGCACTGGTGAGCAGTTCTTC. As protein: CASSPLAGGRTGEQFF.

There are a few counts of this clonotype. CDR3 loop: CATQQGSSNQPQHF. In nucleotides, the CDR3 is TGTGCCACCCAACAGGGGTCTAGCAATCAGCCCCAGCATTTT. The genes are TRBV19 and TRBJ1-5; 7 nucleotides line up with TRBD1. Germline values: CDR1 LNHDA, CDR2 SQIVND (reference sequence). V dropped 10 bases and J dropped 0; count of bases not matched to a gene: 6. The CDR3 totals 14 residues.

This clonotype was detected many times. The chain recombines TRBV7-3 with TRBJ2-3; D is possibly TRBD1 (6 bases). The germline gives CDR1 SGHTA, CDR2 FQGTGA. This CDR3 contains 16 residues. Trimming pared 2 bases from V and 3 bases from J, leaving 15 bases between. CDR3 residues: CASSLDGTGWTDTQYF. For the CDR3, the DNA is TGTGCCAGCAGCTTAGATGGTACAGGGTGGACAGATACGCAGTATTTT.

CDR3 amino acids: CASSQSRTGSSYNEQFF. CDR3 coding DNA: TGCGCCAGCAGTCAATCCCGGACAGGGAGCTCCTACAATGAGCAGTTCTTC. The genes are TRBV23-1 and TRBJ2-1; the match to TRBD1 covers 8 bases. TRBV23-1 is noted as an ORF with a role that remains uncertain. V shed 0 bases, J shed 0 bases, and the junction held 4 bases outside the gene matches. This CDR3 has 17 amino acids.

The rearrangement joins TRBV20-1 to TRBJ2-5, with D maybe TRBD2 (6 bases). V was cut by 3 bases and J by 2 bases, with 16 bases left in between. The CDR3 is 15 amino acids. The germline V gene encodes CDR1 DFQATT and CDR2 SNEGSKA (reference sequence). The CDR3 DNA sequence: TGCAGTGCTAGTCGGCGGGTCGCGGGGCAAGAGACCCAGTACTTC. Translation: CSASRRVAGQETQYF.

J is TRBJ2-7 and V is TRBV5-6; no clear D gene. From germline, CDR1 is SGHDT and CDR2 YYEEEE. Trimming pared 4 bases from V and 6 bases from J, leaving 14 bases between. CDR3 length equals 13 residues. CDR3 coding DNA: TGTGCCAGCAGCCCCGGGCTCTCCGGCGAGCAGTACTTC. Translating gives CASSPGLSGEQYF. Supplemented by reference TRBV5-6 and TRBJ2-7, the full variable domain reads DAGVTQSPTHLIKTRGQQVTLRCSPKSGHDTVSWYQQALGQGPQFIFQYYEEEERQRGNFPDRFSGHQFPNYSSELNVNALLLGDSALYLCASSPGLSGEQYFGPGTRLTVT.

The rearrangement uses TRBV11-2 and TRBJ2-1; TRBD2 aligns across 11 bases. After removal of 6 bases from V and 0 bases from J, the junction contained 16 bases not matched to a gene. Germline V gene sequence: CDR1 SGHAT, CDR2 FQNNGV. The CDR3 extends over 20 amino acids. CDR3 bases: TGTGCCAGCAGTTCATTCCCACTAGCGGGAGAAGGGAGCTCCTACAATGAGCAGTTCTTC. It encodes CASSSFPLAGEGSSYNEQFF. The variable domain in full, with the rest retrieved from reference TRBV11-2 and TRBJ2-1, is EAGVAQSPRYKIIEKRQSVAFWCNPISGHATLYWYQQILGQGPKLLIQFQNNGVVDDSQLPKDRFSAERLKGVDSTLKIQPAKLEDSAVYLCASSSFPLAGEGSSYNEQFFGPGTRLTVL.

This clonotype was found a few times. CDR3 residues: CASGALDRDTGELFF. The CDR3 DNA reads TGTGCCAGCGGGGCGCTGGATCGGGACACCGGGGAGCTGTTTTTT. V gene TRBV7-9 combines with J gene TRBJ2-2; perhaps TRBD1 as D (5 bases). V lost 8 bases to trimming and J lost 3 bases, with 16 bases between them. The germline gives CDR1 SEHNR, CDR2 FQNEAQ (reference sequence). CDR3 length equals 15 residues.

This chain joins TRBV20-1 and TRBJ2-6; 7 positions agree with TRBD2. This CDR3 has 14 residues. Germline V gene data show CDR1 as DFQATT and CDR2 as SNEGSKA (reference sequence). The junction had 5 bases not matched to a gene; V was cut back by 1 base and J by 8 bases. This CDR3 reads CSARVQGGTNVLTF. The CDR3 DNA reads TGCAGTGCTAGAGTCCAGGGAGGGACCAACGTCCTGACTTTC.

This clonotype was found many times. The CDR3 reads CASSIGTSGGSSYNEQFF. CDR3 bases: TGTGCCAGCAGCATCGGGACTAGCGGGGGTAGCTCCTACAATGAGCAGTTCTTC. The chain carries TRBV7-9 and TRBJ2-1; TRBD2 aligns across 14 bases. V lost 5 bases, J lost 0 bases, and 6 bases stayed unmatched. Germline assignment: CDR1 SEHNR and CDR2 FQNEAQ (reference sequence). This CDR3 has 18 residues.

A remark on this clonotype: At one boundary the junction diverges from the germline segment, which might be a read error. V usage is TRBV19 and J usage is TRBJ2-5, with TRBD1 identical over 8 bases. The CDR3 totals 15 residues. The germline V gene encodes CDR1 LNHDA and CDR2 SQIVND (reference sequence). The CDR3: CVSSKVTGVRETQYF. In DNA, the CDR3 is TGTGTCAGTAGTAAGGTGACAGGGGTGAGAGAGACCCAGTACTTC.

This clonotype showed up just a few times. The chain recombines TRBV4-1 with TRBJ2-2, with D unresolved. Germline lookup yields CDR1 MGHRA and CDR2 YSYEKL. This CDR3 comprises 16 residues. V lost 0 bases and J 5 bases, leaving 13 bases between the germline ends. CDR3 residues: CASSQEMGRRTGELFF. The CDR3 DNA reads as TGCGCCAGCAGCCAAGAGATGGGTCGACGAACCGGGGAGCTGTTTTTT.

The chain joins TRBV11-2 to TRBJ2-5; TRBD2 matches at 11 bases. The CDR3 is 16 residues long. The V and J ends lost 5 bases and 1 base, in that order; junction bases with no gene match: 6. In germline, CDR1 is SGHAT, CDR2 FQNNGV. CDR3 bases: TGTGCCAGCAGCCCAGGGACTAGCGGAACCCAAGAGACCCAGTACTTC. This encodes CASSPGTSGTQETQYF. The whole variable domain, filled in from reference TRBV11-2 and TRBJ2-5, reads EAGVAQSPRYKIIEKRQSVAFWCNPISGHATLYWYQQILGQGPKLLIQFQNNGVVDDSQLPKDRFSAERLKGVDSTLKIQPAKLEDSAVYLCASSPGTSGTQETQYFGPGTRLLVL.

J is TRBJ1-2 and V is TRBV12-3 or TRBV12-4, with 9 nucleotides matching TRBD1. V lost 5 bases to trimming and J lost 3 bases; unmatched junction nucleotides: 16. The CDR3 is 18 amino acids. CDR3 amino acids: CASSPTPPGTGTDYGYTF. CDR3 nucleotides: TGTGCCAGCAGTCCGACTCCCCCCGGGACAGGGACAGACTATGGCTACACCTTC.

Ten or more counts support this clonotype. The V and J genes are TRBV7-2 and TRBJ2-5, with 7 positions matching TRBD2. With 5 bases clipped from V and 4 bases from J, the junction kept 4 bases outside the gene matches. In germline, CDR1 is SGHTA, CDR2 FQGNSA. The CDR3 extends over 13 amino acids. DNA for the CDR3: TGTGCCAGCAGCCTTAGCGGGCTAGAGACCCAGTACTTC. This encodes CASSLSGLETQYF.